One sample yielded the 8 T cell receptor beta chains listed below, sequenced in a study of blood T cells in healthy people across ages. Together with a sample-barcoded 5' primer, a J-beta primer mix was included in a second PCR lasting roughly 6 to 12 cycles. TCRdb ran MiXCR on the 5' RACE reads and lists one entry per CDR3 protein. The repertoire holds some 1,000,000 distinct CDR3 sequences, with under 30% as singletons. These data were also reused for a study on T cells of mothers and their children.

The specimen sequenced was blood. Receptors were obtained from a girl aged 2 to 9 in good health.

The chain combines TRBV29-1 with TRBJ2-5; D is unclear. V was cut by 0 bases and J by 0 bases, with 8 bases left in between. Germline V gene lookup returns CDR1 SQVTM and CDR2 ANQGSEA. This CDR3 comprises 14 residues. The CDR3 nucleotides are TGCAGCGTTGAAGATGGGGTATACCAAGAGACCCAGTACTTC. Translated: CSVEDGVYQETQYF.

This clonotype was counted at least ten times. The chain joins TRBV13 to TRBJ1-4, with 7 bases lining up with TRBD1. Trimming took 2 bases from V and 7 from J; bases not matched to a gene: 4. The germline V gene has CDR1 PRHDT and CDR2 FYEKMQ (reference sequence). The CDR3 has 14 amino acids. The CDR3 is CASSLKGAGEKLFF. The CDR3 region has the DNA TGTGCCAGCAGCTTAAAGGGGGCCGGTGAAAAACTGTTTTTT.

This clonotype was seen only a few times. CDR3: CASTPGTTSYEQYF. The CDR3 DNA is TGTGCCAGCACCCCCGGGACTACCTCCTACGAGCAGTACTTC. This chain joins TRBV9 and TRBJ2-7; 7 bases are a match to TRBD2. This CDR3 comprises 14 residues. Trimming cost V 6 bases and J 0 bases; bases outside gene matches: 6. The germline CDR1 and CDR2 sequences are SGDLS and YYNGEE.

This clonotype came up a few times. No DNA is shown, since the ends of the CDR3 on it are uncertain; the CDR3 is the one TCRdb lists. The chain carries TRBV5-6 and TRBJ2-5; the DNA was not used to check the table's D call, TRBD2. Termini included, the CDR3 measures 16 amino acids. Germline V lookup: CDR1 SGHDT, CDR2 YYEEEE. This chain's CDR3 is CAGSSSSGLVPETQYF.

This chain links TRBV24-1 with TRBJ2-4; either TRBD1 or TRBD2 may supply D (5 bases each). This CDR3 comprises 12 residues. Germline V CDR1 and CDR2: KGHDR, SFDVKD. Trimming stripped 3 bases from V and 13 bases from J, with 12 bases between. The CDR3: CATSDGYGTQYF. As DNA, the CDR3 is TGTGCCACCAGTGATGGCTACGGGACGCAGTACTTC.

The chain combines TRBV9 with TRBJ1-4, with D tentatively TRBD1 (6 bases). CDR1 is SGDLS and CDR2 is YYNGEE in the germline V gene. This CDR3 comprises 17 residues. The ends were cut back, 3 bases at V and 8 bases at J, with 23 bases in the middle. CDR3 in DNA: TGTGCCAGCAGCGGACCAGGTTATTCTCAGAGGGGGGAAAAACTGTTTTTT. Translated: CASSGPGYSQRGEKLFF.

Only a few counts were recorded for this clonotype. CDR3 bases: TGCGCCAGCAGCTTAGGGGGAGCGTTGACCGGGGAGCTGTTTTTT. Encoded protein: CASSLGGALTGELFF. The gene calls are TRBV5-1 and TRBJ2-2, with D possibly TRBD1 on 6 matching bases. The germline V gene has CDR1 SGHRS and CDR2 YFSETQ. This CDR3 region has 15 residues. V was shortened by 2 bases and J by 5 bases, with 13 bases between the two germline ends.

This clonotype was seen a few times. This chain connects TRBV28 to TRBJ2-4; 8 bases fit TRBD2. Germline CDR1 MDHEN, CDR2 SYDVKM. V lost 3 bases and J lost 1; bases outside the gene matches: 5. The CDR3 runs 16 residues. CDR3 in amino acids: CASSFQRELAKNIQYF. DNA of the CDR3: TGTGCCAGCAGTTTTCAGCGGGAGTTGGCCAAAAACATTCAGTACTTC.